The 23 T cell receptor beta chains reported below all come from one sample, sequenced in a study of T cell repertoires in cytomegalovirus infection. In TCRdb, the reads were re-called with MiXCR into one record per CDR3 protein. The table has some 440,000 distinct CDR3 sequences, approximately 32% seen once; the top ten hold roughly 15%. The sequenced material came from PBMCs. All receptors derive from a human donor in good health (CMV status not recorded). Some clones in this sample may be carry-over from other donors' samples.

V is TRBV6-2 or TRBV6-3 and J is TRBJ1-5, with D maybe TRBD1 (6 bases). The CDR3 totals 20 residues. V lost 2 bases to trimming and J lost 1 base, with 24 bases between them. The germline V gene has CDR1 MNHEY and CDR2 SVGEGT. CDR3: CASSYPSGDGGRLSNQPQHF. The CDR3 DNA reads as TGTGCCAGCAGTTACCCCTCTGGGGACGGGGGGCGGTTGAGCAATCAGCCCCAGCATTTT.

This chain links TRBV4-1 with TRBJ2-1; 9 bases agree with TRBD2. V lost 0 bases, J lost 3 bases, and 3 bases stayed unmatched. The CDR3 consists of 16 residues. Looked up from germline, CDR1 is MGHRA and CDR2 is YSYEKL. In DNA form, the CDR3 reads TGCGCCAGCAGCCAAGAGGAGACTAGCGGCTACAATGAGCAGTTCTTC. This gives the protein CASSQEETSGYNEQFF.

The chain links TRBV2 to TRBJ2-1, with 12 nucleotides matching TRBD2. This CDR3 has 17 amino acids. The germline V gene has CDR1 SNHLY and CDR2 FYNNEI. With 4 bases clipped from V and 8 bases from J, the junction kept 12 bases outside the gene matches. Written as DNA, the CDR3 is TGTGCCAGCAGTGGACCTCAGACTAGCGGGGGAAGGGATGAGCAGTTCTTC. This codes for CASSGPQTSGGRDEQFF.

There are a few counts of this clonotype. The gene calls are TRBV28 and TRBJ1-5, with TRBD1 identical over 9 bases. With 3 bases clipped from V and 5 bases from J, the junction kept 8 bases outside the gene matches. Germline assignment: CDR1 MDHEN and CDR2 SYDVKM. The CDR3 extends over 16 amino acids. The CDR3 coding sequence is TGTGCCAGCAGTTTTGGTCCGGGACAGGGTTATCAGCCCCAGCATTTT. It translates to CASSFGPGQGYQPQHF.

This clonotype has a count of ten or more. The V call is TRBV19, the J call TRBJ1-5, with TRBD1 as a possible D gene (5 bases). Trimming left V 4 bases short and J 0 bases short, with 13 bases between. The germline V gene encodes CDR1 LNHDA and CDR2 SQIVND (reference sequence). This CDR3 region has 16 residues. CDR3 region: CASSTGTQYSNQPQHF. CDR3 coding DNA: TGTGCCAGTAGTACAGGGACGCAGTATAGCAATCAGCCCCAGCATTTT.

Note on this clonotype: The germline gene is not matched at one end of the junction; a read error may be the cause. The rearrangement joins TRBV11-2 to TRBJ2-5, with 7 bases that match TRBD2. The CDR3 extends over 13 amino acids. Per the germline V gene, CDR1 is SGHAT and CDR2 is FQNNGV. CDR3 nucleotide sequence: TGTGCCACGGCCGGGGGGTCGGCGGAGACCCGGTACTTC. Its translation is CATAGGSAETRYF.

The table lists this clonotype with a few counts. The rearrangement uses TRBV11-3 and TRBJ2-5; possibly TRBD2 for D (5 bases). The germline CDR1 and CDR2 sequences are SGHNT and YENEEA. This CDR3 region has 12 residues. V was shortened by 4 bases and J by 5 bases, with 8 bases between the two germline ends. The CDR3 DNA is TGTGCCAGCAGCTCCGGGGAGGAGACCCAGTACTTC. This translates into CASSSGEETQYF. The entire variable domain, with the rest obtained from reference TRBV11-3 and TRBJ2-5, is as follows: EAGVVQSPRYKIIEKKQPVAFWCNPISGHNTLYWYLQNLGQGPELLIRYENEEAVDDSQLPKDRFSAERLKGVDSTLKIQPAELGDSAVYLCASSSGEETQYFGPGTRLLVL.

This clonotype was counted between two and nine times. The CDR3 nucleotides are TGTGCCACCAGTCGCGGGGGGACAGGGCGCACTGAAGCTTTCTTT. It codes for CATSRGGTGRTEAFF. V usage is TRBV24-1 and J usage is TRBJ1-1; 9 bases align to TRBD1. Germline CDR1 reads KGHDR; CDR2 reads SFDVKD. Trimming took 6 bases from V and 4 from J; bases not matched to a gene: 8. This CDR3 is built from 15 residues.

The chain couples TRBV6-2 or TRBV6-3 to TRBJ2-3; TRBD2 matches at 7 bases. Germline CDR1 reads MNHEY; CDR2 reads SVGEGT. This CDR3 spans 16 amino acids. Unmatched junction bases numbered 21, after V lost 8 bases and J lost 10 bases. The CDR3 sequence: CASVYVPGGGIVPQYF. CDR3 in DNA: TGTGCCAGCGTCTATGTCCCGGGCGGGGGTATAGTTCCGCAGTATTTT.

This clonotype was picked up a small number of times. The chain carries TRBV11-2 and TRBJ2-3; possibly TRBD2 for D (6 bases). V lost 1 base and J 6 bases, leaving 17 bases between the germline ends. The germline V gene has CDR1 SGHAT and CDR2 FQNNGV. The CDR3 totals 16 residues. The CDR3 here is CASSLGAGPTPDTQYF. CDR3 in DNA: TGTGCCAGCAGCTTAGGTGCGGGGCCCACCCCCGATACGCAGTATTTT.

This clonotype was detected only a few times. J is TRBJ1-2 and V is TRBV7-8; D unclear. The CDR3 has 16 residues. V was cut by 1 base and J by 0 bases, with 12 bases left in between. CDR1 SGHVS and CDR2 FQNEAQ come from the germline V gene. The CDR3 nucleotides are TGTGCCAGCAGCTTAGTAGTGGCAAAAGCTAACTATGGCTACACCTTC. Encoded protein: CASSLVVAKANYGYTF.

This clonotype appeared many times. This chain connects TRBV7-2 to TRBJ2-4; either TRBD1 or TRBD2 may fit D (6 bases each). With 3 bases removed from V and 7 bases from J, the gap between germline ends came to 13 bases. The CDR3 contains 14 residues. The germline CDR1 and CDR2 sequences are SGHTA and FQGNSA. The CDR3 coding sequence is TGTGCCAGCAGCTTCCCGGGGGCTTGGAACATTCAGTACTTC. Translated: CASSFPGAWNIQYF.

The chain carries TRBV12-3 or TRBV12-4 and TRBJ1-5; 9 bases are a match to TRBD1. V lost 2 bases to trimming and J lost 4 bases; unmatched junction nucleotides: 3. The CDR3 has 15 amino acids. The CDR3 is CASSLWGTGNQPQHF. The CDR3 coding sequence is TGTGCCAGCAGTTTATGGGGGACAGGGAATCAGCCCCAGCATTTT.

This sequence joins TRBV24-1 and TRBJ2-1, with 9 bases identical to TRBD1. The V gene end was trimmed by 1 base and the J gene end by 8 bases; junction bases not matched to a gene: 5. Germline V gene sequence: CDR1 KGHDR, CDR2 SFDVKD. The CDR3 is 15 residues long. The CDR3 here is CATSDFNRGRDEQFF. CDR3 nucleotides: TGTGCCACCAGTGATTTTAACAGGGGGCGGGATGAGCAGTTCTTC.

The V and J genes are TRBV28 and TRBJ2-3; 9 bases agree with TRBD1. The junction had 5 bases not matched to a gene; V was cut back by 2 bases and J by 5 bases. The CDR3 sequence is 15 residues long. Germline values: CDR1 MDHEN, CDR2 SYDVKM. CDR3 protein: CASSLVTGGLDTQYF. CDR3 in DNA: TGTGCCAGCAGTTTAGTAACAGGGGGCTTAGATACGCAGTATTTT.

As for this clonotype: One end of the junction varies from germline; a read error may be responsible. The chain employs TRBV23-1 and TRBJ1-6; 11 bases agree with TRBD1. TRBV23-1 falls under the ORF class, with uncertain function. This CDR3 comprises 16 residues. The CDR3 region has the DNA TGCGCCTGCAGTCAACTCCTGGACAGGGGGCCCTCACCCCTCCACTTT. Translated: CACSQLLDRGPSPLHF.

The rearrangement joins TRBV12-3 or TRBV12-4 to TRBJ1-1; D unresolved. This CDR3 has 13 amino acids. V dropped 3 bases and J dropped 1 base, with 6 bases sitting between them. CDR3: CASSFYANTEAFF. Written as DNA, the CDR3 is TGTGCCAGCAGTTTTTATGCGAACACTGAAGCTTTCTTT.

The sample holds many counts of this clonotype. The V gene is TRBV7-9, the J gene TRBJ1-2, with a possible D match to TRBD1 (5 bases). Germline CDR1 reads SEHNR; CDR2 reads FQNEAQ (reference sequence). CDR3 size: 14 residues. V was trimmed by 3 bases and J by 4 bases, leaving 12 bases between them. CDR3 bases: TGTGCCAGCAGCTTGCCACAGGACCCCTATGGCTACACCTTC. This codes for CASSLPQDPYGYTF.

There are many counts of this clonotype. The V call is TRBV6-1, the J call TRBJ2-7; TRBD1 matches at 9 bases. V dropped 6 bases and J dropped 1; count of bases not matched to a gene: 10. The germline V gene encodes CDR1 MNHNS and CDR2 SASEGT. The CDR3 covers 16 residues. CDR3 protein: CASRSTLGTGSYEQYF. CDR3 coding DNA: TGTGCCAGCAGATCTACCCTGGGGACAGGGTCCTACGAGCAGTACTTC.

This clonotype was recorded many times. As DNA, the CDR3 is TGTGCCAGCAGCTTGGCTAGCGGTCCCACAGATACGCAGTATTTT. This encodes CASSLASGPTDTQYF. The genes are TRBV7-6 and TRBJ2-3; 7 nucleotides align to TRBD2. CDR3 size: 15 residues. Germline CDR1 SGHVS, CDR2 FNYEAQ. Trimming removed 3 bases from V and 2 bases from J; junction bases left unmatched: 5.

This clonotype came up a few times. The chain couples TRBV7-6 to TRBJ2-3; tentative D call: TRBD2 (5 bases). The ends were cut back, 4 bases at V and 1 base at J, with 24 bases in the middle. The CDR3 length is 19 residues. The germline CDR1 and CDR2 sequences are SGHVS and FNYEAQ. The CDR3 here is CASSSFAGVGVSGTDTQYF. CDR3 DNA sequence: TGTGCCAGCAGCTCCTTCGCGGGCGTCGGAGTCTCGGGCACAGATACGCAGTATTTT.

This clonotype came up a few times. The V call is TRBV7-8, the J call TRBJ2-1; D unclear. The V end lost 5 bases, the J end lost 6 bases, and 26 bases lay between the germline ends. Germline V gene lookup returns CDR1 SGHVS and CDR2 FQNEAQ. CDR3 length: 18 amino acids. In nucleotides, the CDR3 is TGTGCCAGCAGCCGCGCGAATCTCCGGACGGTAAATGGCAATGAGCAGTTCTTC. This translates into CASSRANLRTVNGNEQFF.

Concerning this clonotype: A much larger clonotype is one base distant, so this may be a read error. This chain connects TRBV7-8 to TRBJ1-5; perhaps TRBD1 as D (6 bases). CDR1 SGHVS and CDR2 FQNEAQ come from the germline V gene. The CDR3 is 15 residues long. The CDR3 reads CSSSLTRGSNQPQHF. CDR3 DNA sequence: TGTTCCAGCAGCTTAACTAGGGGGAGCAATCAGCCCCAGCATTTT.